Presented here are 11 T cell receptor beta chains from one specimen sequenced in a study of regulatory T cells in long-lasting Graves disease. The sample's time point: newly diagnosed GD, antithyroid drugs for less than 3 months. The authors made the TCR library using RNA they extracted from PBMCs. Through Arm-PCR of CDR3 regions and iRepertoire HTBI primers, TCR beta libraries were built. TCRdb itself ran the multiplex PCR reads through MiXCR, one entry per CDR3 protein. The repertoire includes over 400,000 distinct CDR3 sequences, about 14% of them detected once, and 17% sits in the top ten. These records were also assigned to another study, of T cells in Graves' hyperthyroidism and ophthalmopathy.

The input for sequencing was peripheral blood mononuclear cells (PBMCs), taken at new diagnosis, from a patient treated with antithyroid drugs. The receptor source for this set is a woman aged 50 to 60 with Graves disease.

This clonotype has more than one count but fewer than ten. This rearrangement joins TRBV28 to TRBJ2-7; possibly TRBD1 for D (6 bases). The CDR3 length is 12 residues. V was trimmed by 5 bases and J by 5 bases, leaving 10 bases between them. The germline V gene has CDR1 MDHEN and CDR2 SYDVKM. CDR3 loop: CASSKDSNEQYF. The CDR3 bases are TGTGCCAGCAGTAAGGACAGTAACGAGCAGTACTTC.

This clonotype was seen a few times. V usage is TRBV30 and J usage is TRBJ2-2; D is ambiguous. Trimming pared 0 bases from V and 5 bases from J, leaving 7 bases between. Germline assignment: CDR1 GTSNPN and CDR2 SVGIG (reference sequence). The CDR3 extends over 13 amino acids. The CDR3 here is CAWSVQETGELFF. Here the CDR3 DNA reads TGTGCCTGGAGTGTACAAGAAACCGGGGAGCTGTTTTTT. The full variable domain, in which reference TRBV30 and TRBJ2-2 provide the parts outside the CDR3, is SQTIHQWPATLVQPVGSPLSLECTVEGTSNPNLYWYRQAAGRGLQLLFYSVGIGQISSEVPQNLSASRPQDRQFILSSKKLLLSDSGFYLCAWSVQETGELFFGEGSRLTVL.

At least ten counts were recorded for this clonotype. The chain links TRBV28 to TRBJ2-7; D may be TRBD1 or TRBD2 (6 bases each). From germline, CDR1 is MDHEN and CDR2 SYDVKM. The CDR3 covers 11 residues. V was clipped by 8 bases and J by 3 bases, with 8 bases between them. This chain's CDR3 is CASEGGYEQYF. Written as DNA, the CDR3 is TGTGCCAGCGAGGGGGGCTACGAGCAGTACTTC.

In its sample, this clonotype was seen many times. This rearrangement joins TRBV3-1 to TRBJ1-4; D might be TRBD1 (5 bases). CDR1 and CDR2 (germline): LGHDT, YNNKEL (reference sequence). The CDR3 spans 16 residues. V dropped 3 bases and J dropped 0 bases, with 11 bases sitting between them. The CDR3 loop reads CASSHYDSATNEKLFF. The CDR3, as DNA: TGTGCCAGCAGCCACTATGACAGCGCAACTAATGAAAAACTGTTTTTT.

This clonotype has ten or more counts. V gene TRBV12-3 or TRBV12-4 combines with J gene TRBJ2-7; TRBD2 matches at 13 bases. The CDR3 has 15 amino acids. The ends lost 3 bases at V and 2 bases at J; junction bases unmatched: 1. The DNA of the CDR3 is TGTGCCAGCAGTTTCGGACTAGCGGGAGCCTACGAGCAGTACTTC. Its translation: CASSFGLAGAYEQYF.

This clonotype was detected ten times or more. The CDR3 sequence: CAWALENEQFF. Here the CDR3 DNA reads TGTGCCTGGGCCTTAGAAAATGAGCAGTTCTTC. The chain joins TRBV30 to TRBJ2-1; D gene ambiguous. The germline V gene has CDR1 GTSNPN and CDR2 SVGIG (reference sequence). V lost 5 bases and J 7 bases, leaving 9 bases between the germline ends. The CDR3 sequence is 11 residues long.

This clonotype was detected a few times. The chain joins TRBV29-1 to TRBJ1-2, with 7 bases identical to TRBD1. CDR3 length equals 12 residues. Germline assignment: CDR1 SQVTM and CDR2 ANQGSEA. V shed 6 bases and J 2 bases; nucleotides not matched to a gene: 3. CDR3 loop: CSVGTENYGYTF. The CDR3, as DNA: TGCAGCGTGGGGACAGAGAACTATGGCTACACCTTC.

CDR3 amino acids: CSVNSGGGETQYF. CDR3 DNA sequence: TGCAGCGTAAACTCAGGGGGCGGAGAGACCCAGTACTTC. This chain uses TRBV29-1 with TRBJ2-5; 8 bases agree with TRBD1. With V trimmed by 6 bases and J by 4 bases, 7 bases remained unmatched. The germline gives CDR1 SQVTM, CDR2 ANQGSEA. The CDR3 extends over 13 amino acids.

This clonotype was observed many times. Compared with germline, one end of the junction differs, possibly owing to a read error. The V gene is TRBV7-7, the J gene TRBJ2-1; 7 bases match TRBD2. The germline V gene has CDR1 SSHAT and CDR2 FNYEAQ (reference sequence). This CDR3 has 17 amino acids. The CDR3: CASSLVPVAGNGNEQFF. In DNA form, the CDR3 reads TGTGCTAGCAGCTTAGTTCCAGTAGCGGGCAACGGGAATGAGCAGTTCTTC.

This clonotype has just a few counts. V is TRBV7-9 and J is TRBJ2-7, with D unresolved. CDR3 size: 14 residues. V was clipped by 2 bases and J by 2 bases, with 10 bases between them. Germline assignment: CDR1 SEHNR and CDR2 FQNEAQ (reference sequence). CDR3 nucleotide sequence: TGTGCCAGCAGCTTACGGGCGGACGCCTACGAGCAGTACTTC. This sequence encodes CASSLRADAYEQYF.

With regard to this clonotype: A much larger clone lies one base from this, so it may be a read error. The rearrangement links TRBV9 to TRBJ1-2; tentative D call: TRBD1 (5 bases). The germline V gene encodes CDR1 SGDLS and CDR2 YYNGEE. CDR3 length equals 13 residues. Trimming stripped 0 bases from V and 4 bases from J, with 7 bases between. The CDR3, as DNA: TGTGCCAGCAGCGTAGAAGGGGCCTATGGCTACACCTTC. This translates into CASSVEGAYGYTF.